The source of this TCR beta chain is a study of lymphopenia after photon versus proton radiotherapy. Trimming left V 7 bases short and J 4 bases short, with 16 bases between. CDR1 and CDR2 (germline): SNHLY, FYNNEI. The CDR3 totals 14 residues. Study-level findings and limits: Post-nadir diversity loss with photons came from oligoclonal expansion, particularly CD8+ Temra cells. Photon-treated patients lost naive T cells and TCR diversity; proton-treated stayed stable. Larger post-nadir TCR diversity loss correlated inversely with survival in deceased patients.

Method: immunoSEQ multiplex PCR; TCRdb's copy keeps in-frame clones and lacks some. This sample has some 45,000 clones; around 83% occur once, and the top ten carry under 25%. In the case of this clone: Its cognate antigen is unknown.

This clonotype was sampled from a woman in her seventies with pancreatic cancer. The sequences come from peripheral blood, collected from a patient treated with proton-based radiotherapy. V usage is TRBV2 and J usage is TRBJ1-2; a weak D match, TRBD1 (5 bases). The CDR3 DNA is TGTGCCAGCAAGAGGGGATCGACAGCCTATGGCTACACCTTC. Protein sequence: CASKRGSTAYGYTF.